The source of this T cell receptor beta chain is a study of blood T cell repertoires in COVID-19. This CDR3 is built from 13 residues. Germline CDR1 and CDR2: ENHRY and SYGVKD. V lost 6 bases and J lost 2, with 11 bases in between. Repertoires were generated with immunoSEQ multiplex PCR, while TCRdb's copy carries only in-frame clones and drops some. This sample has over 200,000 clones, with roughly 76% found just once. The sequence came from a human donor in a cohort sampled during active COVID-19. This rearrangement joins TRBV10-3 to TRBJ2-7; D perhaps matches TRBD2 (6 bases). The sample consisted of peripheral blood. The CDR3 DNA reads TGTGCCATCAGGGGCGGGGTTACCTACGAGCAGTACTTC. It codes for CAIRGGVTYEQYF.